This T cell receptor (beta chain) stems from a study of graft-versus-host responses after intestinal transplantation. About the research overall: Multivisceral, liver-intestinal, or isolated intestinal transplants were given to recipients. Anti-thymocyte globulin served as induction for all recipients, who then took tacrolimus and steroids for about 3 years.

Per the germline V gene, CDR1 is MDHEN and CDR2 is SYDVKM. Trimming removed 5 bases from V and 4 bases from J; junction bases left unmatched: 6. This CDR3 spans 14 amino acids. Processing of graft tissue released intraepithelial and lamina propria lymphocytes. Profiled with immunoSEQ multiplex PCR; TCRdb holds only in-frame clones, not every one. The data hold more than 50,000 clones, with approximately 91% observed a single time. The source of this sequence is a human patient who received an intestinal transplant, so some T cells may come from the graft donor. The specimen was ileum tissue, collected 357 days after transplant. The chain couples TRBV28 to TRBJ1-2; 8 bases align to TRBD1. In DNA, the CDR3 is TGTGCCAGCAGTGTACCGGGACAGGCCTATGGCTACACCTTC. It translates to CASSVPGQAYGYTF.